A single sample gave rise to the 29 T cell receptor beta chains below, sequenced in a study of long-term antiretroviral therapy in people with HIV. Samples were assayed with immunoSEQ v3.0 at survey level. Assay used: immunoSEQ multiplex PCR; TCRdb lists only in-frame clones, some missing. The sample comprises 13,000 to 15,000 clones, 80% to 85% of which are singletons, and around a sixth rests with the top ten. Sample: unsorted PBMCs, taken 1.8 years before starting antiretroviral therapy. All receptors derive from a woman aged 40 to 50 with HIV.

This clone was seen more than once but under ten times. The rearrangement uses TRBV6-5 and TRBJ1-5; unclear D gene. CDR1 and CDR2 from the germline V gene are MNHEY and SVGAGI. The CDR3 length is 15 residues. V dropped 0 bases and J dropped 2 bases, with 8 bases sitting between them. The CDR3 reads CASSYSNVGNQPQHF. The CDR3 DNA reads as TGTGCCAGCAGTTACTCGAACGTCGGCAATCAGCCCCAGCATTTT.

The chain uses TRBV27 and TRBJ1-5, with D maybe TRBD1 (5 bases). The CDR3 is 13 residues long. Per germline, CDR1 MNHEY and CDR2 SMNVEV (reference sequence). V dropped 4 bases and J dropped 7 bases, with 11 bases sitting between them. CDR3 nucleotide sequence: TGTGCCAGCAGTTGGGGCAGCGGCCAGCCCCAGCATTTT. Translation gives CASSWGSGQPQHF.

This clone occurred a few times. This chain uses TRBV5-1 with TRBJ1-5; perhaps TRBD1 as D (6 bases). The CDR3 sequence is 14 residues long. V lost 0 bases, J lost 6 bases, and 10 bases lay in between. Germline-derived CDR1 and CDR2 are SGHRS and YFSETQ. The CDR3 DNA reads TGCGCCAGCAGCTTGGTACCAGGGGCTCAGCCCCAGCATTTT. This translates into CASSLVPGAQPQHF.

This rearrangement joins TRBV25-1 to TRBJ1-1, with unresolved D. Looked up from germline, CDR1 is MGHDK and CDR2 is SYGVNS. Trimming took 1 base from V and 1 from J, leaving 10 bases between them. This CDR3 contains 15 residues. CDR3 sequence: CASSESRATNTEAFF. The CDR3 coding sequence is TGTGCCAGCAGTGAATCGCGGGCGACGAACACTGAAGCTTTCTTT. The full variable domain, in which reference TRBV25-1 and TRBJ1-1 provide the parts outside the CDR3, is EADIYQTPRYLVIGTGKKITLECSQTMGHDKMYWYQQDPGMELHLIHYSYGVNSTEKGDLSSESTVSRIRTEHFPLTLESARPSHTSQYLCASSESRATNTEAFFGQGTRLTVV.

Here the CDR3 reads CATLYLTGTSGRATNEQFF. CDR3 in DNA: TGTGCCACATTATATTTGACCGGGACTAGCGGGAGAGCGACCAATGAGCAGTTCTTC. The chain employs TRBV5-4 and TRBJ2-1; 14 bases match TRBD2. CDR3 size: 19 residues. V gave up 9 bases and J gave up 6 bases; unmatched junction bases: 20. Germline CDR1 is SGHNT and CDR2 is YYREEE (reference sequence). The whole variable domain, remainder taken from reference TRBV5-4 and TRBJ2-1, is ETGVTQSPTHLIKTRGQQVTLRCSSQSGHNTVSWYQQALGQGPQFIFQYYREEENGRGNFPPRFSGLQFPNYSSELNVNALELDDSALYLCATLYLTGTSGRATNEQFFGPGTRLTVL.

This clone was observed a few times. This chain joins TRBV11-1 and TRBJ1-5, with D unclear. The CDR3 contains 15 residues. Germline V gene sequence: CDR1 SGHAT, CDR2 FQDESV (reference sequence). Deletions cut 3 bases from V and 3 bases from J, with 12 bases between. In DNA form, the CDR3 reads TGTGCCAGCAGCTTCGATGGCTCGGACAATCAGCCCCAGCATTTT. It codes for CASSFDGSDNQPQHF.

This clone came up once. V gene TRBV6-6 combines with J gene TRBJ2-1, with D perhaps matching TRBD1 or TRBD2 (5 bases each). Looked up from germline, CDR1 is MNHNY and CDR2 is SVGAGI (reference sequence). The CDR3 runs to 15 residues. The V end was cut by 2 bases, the J end by 5 bases, with 13 bases between. The DNA for the CDR3 is TGTGCCAGCAGTTACGGGGGTCCCAACGACAATGAGCAGTTCTTC. This gives the protein CASSYGGPNDNEQFF.

The CDR3: CASSPQGGSTDTQYF. The CDR3 DNA sequence: TGTGCCAGCAGTCCACAGGGGGGAAGCACAGATACGCAGTATTTT. V usage is TRBV2 and J usage is TRBJ2-3; 8 nucleotides line up with TRBD1. J was trimmed by 0 bases and V by 5 bases; bases with no gene match: 4. The CDR3 totals 15 residues. CDR1 is SNHLY, CDR2 FYNNEI, per germline.

In this sample, this clone turned up a few times. This chain connects TRBV27 to TRBJ1-1; 8 bases fit TRBD1. The J segment lost 2 bases and the V segment lost 0 bases, leaving 2 bases of the junction unmatched. The CDR3 contains 15 residues. Germline lookup yields CDR1 MNHEY and CDR2 SMNVEV (reference sequence). CDR3 DNA sequence: TGTGCCAGCAGTTTATCCGGGACAGGCAACACTGAAGCTTTCTTT. As protein: CASSLSGTGNTEAFF.

The chain links TRBV23-1 to TRBJ1-3, with TRBD1 matching 8 bases. Being an ORF, TRBV23-1 has a function that is uncertain. The CDR3 consists of 16 residues. Losses at the gene ends were 6 bases for V and 2 bases for J; bases not matched to a gene: 9. This CDR3 is CASRKPGQAPGNTIYF. CDR3 coding DNA: TGCGCCAGCAGGAAACCGGGACAGGCCCCTGGAAACACCATATATTTT.

This chain joins TRBV11-1 and TRBJ1-1; 7 nucleotides match TRBD1. Germline V CDR1 and CDR2: SGHAT, FQDESV (reference sequence). V was clipped by 3 bases and J by 5 bases; unmatched bases: 6. This CDR3 region has 14 residues. CDR3 DNA: TGTGCCAGCAGCTTTTCCTACAGGGGAACTGAAGCTTTCTTT. Translated: CASSFSYRGTEAFF.

CDR3 coding DNA: TGTGCCAGCAGTTTATCCGACAGTGCCTACGAGCAGTACTTC. It is translated as CASSLSDSAYEQYF. The V gene is TRBV27, the J gene TRBJ2-7; D is perhaps TRBD1 (5 bases). This CDR3 is built from 14 residues. The germline V and J ends were trimmed by 0 bases and 2 bases, with 8 bases remaining between them. The V gene's germline CDR1 is MNHEY and CDR2 SMNVEV (reference sequence).

The rearrangement uses TRBV2 and TRBJ1-2; TRBD1 is a possible D gene (5 bases). CDR1 and CDR2 (germline): SNHLY, FYNNEI. The germline V and J ends were trimmed by 2 bases and 4 bases, with 14 bases remaining between them. The CDR3 runs 15 residues. As DNA, the CDR3 is TGTGCCAGCAGTGAACTCCTCGTCGGGGGCTATGGCTACACCTTC. Translating gives CASSELLVGGYGYTF.

The rearrangement uses TRBV5-6 and TRBJ2-1; TRBD2 aligns across 11 bases. Germline V gene sequence: CDR1 SGHDT, CDR2 YYEEEE. This CDR3 spans 16 amino acids. V dropped 4 bases and J dropped 8; count of bases not matched to a gene: 11. Here the CDR3 reads CASSGKTLAGGDEQFF. CDR3 nucleotides: TGTGCCAGCAGCGGAAAAACCCTAGCGGGAGGAGATGAGCAGTTCTTC.

The rearrangement uses TRBV7-2 and TRBJ2-1, with unresolved D. The CDR3 extends over 13 amino acids. Germline values: CDR1 SGHTA, CDR2 FQGNSA. Trimming cost V 1 base and J 3 bases, with 4 bases left between them. CDR3 in DNA: TGTGCCAGCAGCTTAGATAACTACAATGAGCAGTTCTTC. Translation gives CASSLDNYNEQFF.

This clone was detected only once. This chain joins TRBV19 and TRBJ1-1, with D unresolved. Germline CDR1 is LNHDA and CDR2 is SQIVND (reference sequence). The CDR3 runs to 13 residues. Trimming shortened V by 3 bases and J by 4 bases, and 9 bases separated the two germline ends. The chain's CDR3 is CASSIGRATEAFF. CDR3 DNA sequence: TGTGCCAGTAGTATTGGAAGGGCCACTGAAGCTTTCTTT.

CDR3 coding DNA: TGTGCCAGCTCACCCCTGAGAGAGAACACTGAAGCTTTCTTT. It yields the protein CASSPLRENTEAFF. V and J are TRBV18 and TRBJ1-1; unclear D gene. The CDR3 is 14 amino acids. Germline CDR1 is KGHSH and CDR2 is LQKENI. Trimming stripped 3 bases from V and 1 base from J, with 9 bases between. Using reference TRBV18 and TRBJ1-1 for the parts outside the CDR3, the full variable domain is NAGVMQNPRHLVRRRGQEARLRCSPMKGHSHVYWYRQLPEEGLKFMVYLQKENIIDESGMPKERFSAEFPKEGPSILRIQQVVRGDSAAYFCASSPLRENTEAFFGQGTRLTVV.

The chain has TRBV27 and TRBJ1-5; D gene ambiguous. Looked up from germline, CDR1 is MNHEY and CDR2 is SMNVEV (reference sequence). The CDR3 extends over 13 amino acids. V was trimmed by 3 bases and J by 6 bases, leaving 9 bases between them. The CDR3 nucleotides are TGTGCCAGCAGTTTGTGGTCCTCTCAGCCCCAGCATTTT. Translating it yields CASSLWSSQPQHF.

This chain uses TRBV6-9 with TRBJ1-5; 7 bases align to TRBD1. Germline assignment: CDR1 MNHGY and CDR2 SVAAGI. The CDR3 length is 14 residues. The V gene end was trimmed by 3 bases and the J gene end by 2 bases; junction bases not matched to a gene: 1. The CDR3 sequence: CASSYDRGNQPQHF. In DNA, the CDR3 is TGTGCCAGCAGTTACGACAGGGGCAATCAGCCCCAGCATTTT.

The CDR3 loop is CASRWGTLGQEAFF. The CDR3 coding sequence is TGTGCCAGCAGGTGGGGGACATTGGGGCAAGAAGCTTTCTTT. The genes are TRBV5-4 and TRBJ1-1; D possibly corresponds to TRBD1 (6 bases). Trimming cost V 5 bases and J 8 bases, with 19 bases left between them. The CDR3 spans 14 residues. Germline CDR1 SGHNT, CDR2 YYREEE (reference sequence).

The chain links TRBV4-1 to TRBJ2-3; 7 nucleotides line up with TRBD1. V dropped 4 bases and J dropped 0; count of bases not matched to a gene: 4. The CDR3 extends over 15 amino acids. Germline CDR1 is MGHRA and CDR2 is YSYEKL. DNA of the CDR3: TGCGCCAGCAGCCCCGGGACAGTAAGCACAGATACGCAGTATTTT. Residues: CASSPGTVSTDTQYF.

The chain has TRBV11-3 and TRBJ2-1, with D possibly being TRBD1 (6 bases). Trimming cost V 4 bases and J 9 bases, with 13 bases left between them. Germline CDR1 is SGHNT and CDR2 is YENEEA. This CDR3 has 13 amino acids. CDR3 sequence: CASSSRGSGEQFF. CDR3 coding DNA: TGTGCCAGCAGCTCCAGGGGCTCGGGTGAGCAGTTCTTC.

The rearrangement links TRBV5-6 to TRBJ1-1; D gene uncertain. This CDR3 is 12 amino acids long. V lost 4 bases and J 9 bases, leaving 13 bases between the germline ends. Germline V lookup: CDR1 SGHDT, CDR2 YYEEEE. The CDR3 here is CASSLSIEKAFF. Written as DNA, the CDR3 is TGTGCCAGCAGCCTAAGTATAGAGAAAGCTTTCTTT.

The V and J genes are TRBV4-3 and TRBJ2-7, with 8 bases matching TRBD2. The germline V gene has CDR1 LGHNA and CDR2 YSLEER. The length of the CDR3 is 16 residues. Losses at the gene ends were 0 bases for V and 1 base for J; bases not matched to a gene: 5. The CDR3 bases are TGCGCCAGCAGCCAAGATCCCGGGACTAGGTCCTACGAGCAGTACTTC. It specifies CASSQDPGTRSYEQYF.

The V and J genes are TRBV4-1 and TRBJ2-7, with TRBD2 identical over 10 bases. This CDR3 comprises 16 residues. V gave up 1 base and J gave up 4 bases; unmatched junction bases: 7. Germline lookup yields CDR1 MGHRA and CDR2 YSYEKL. The CDR3 here is CASSQVSLAGDYEQYF. For the CDR3, the DNA is TGCGCCAGCAGCCAAGTTTCGCTAGCGGGAGATTACGAGCAGTACTTC.

J is TRBJ1-1 and V is TRBV19, with D hard to call. The V end lost 5 bases, the J end lost 4 bases, and 5 bases lay between the germline ends. The CDR3 is 11 amino acids. CDR1 and CDR2 (germline): LNHDA, SQIVND (reference sequence). CDR3 DNA: TGTGCCAGTAGTTGGGGCACTGAAGCTTTCTTT. Its translation is CASSWGTEAFF.

The V call is TRBV6-1, the J call TRBJ2-2; D gene ambiguous. This CDR3 region has 11 residues. Germline V gene sequence: CDR1 MNHNS, CDR2 SASEGT. Trimming removed 11 bases from V and 8 bases from J, with 12 bases in between. Here the CDR3 DNA reads TGTGCCTGCGCGGCAAGGGGGGAGCTGTTTTTT. Translating it yields CACAARGELFF.

In its sample, this clone was seen a few times. This rearrangement joins TRBV11-1 to TRBJ2-4, with 7 bases matching TRBD1. This CDR3 comprises 15 residues. V lost 0 bases to trimming and J lost 5 bases; unmatched junction nucleotides: 4. The germline CDR1 and CDR2 sequences are SGHAT and FQDESV (reference sequence). The CDR3 is CASSLAQGTENIQYF. The CDR3 DNA is TGTGCCAGCAGCTTAGCACAGGGGACCGAAAACATTCAGTACTTC.

This chain links TRBV5-4 with TRBJ2-3; D uncertain. Germline V lookup: CDR1 SGHNT, CDR2 YYREEE (reference sequence). The CDR3 is 11 residues long. Trimming pared 4 bases from V and 8 bases from J, leaving 8 bases between. For the CDR3, the DNA is TGTGCCAGCAGCACGGGTTTTACGCAGTATTTT. This sequence encodes CASSTGFTQYF.